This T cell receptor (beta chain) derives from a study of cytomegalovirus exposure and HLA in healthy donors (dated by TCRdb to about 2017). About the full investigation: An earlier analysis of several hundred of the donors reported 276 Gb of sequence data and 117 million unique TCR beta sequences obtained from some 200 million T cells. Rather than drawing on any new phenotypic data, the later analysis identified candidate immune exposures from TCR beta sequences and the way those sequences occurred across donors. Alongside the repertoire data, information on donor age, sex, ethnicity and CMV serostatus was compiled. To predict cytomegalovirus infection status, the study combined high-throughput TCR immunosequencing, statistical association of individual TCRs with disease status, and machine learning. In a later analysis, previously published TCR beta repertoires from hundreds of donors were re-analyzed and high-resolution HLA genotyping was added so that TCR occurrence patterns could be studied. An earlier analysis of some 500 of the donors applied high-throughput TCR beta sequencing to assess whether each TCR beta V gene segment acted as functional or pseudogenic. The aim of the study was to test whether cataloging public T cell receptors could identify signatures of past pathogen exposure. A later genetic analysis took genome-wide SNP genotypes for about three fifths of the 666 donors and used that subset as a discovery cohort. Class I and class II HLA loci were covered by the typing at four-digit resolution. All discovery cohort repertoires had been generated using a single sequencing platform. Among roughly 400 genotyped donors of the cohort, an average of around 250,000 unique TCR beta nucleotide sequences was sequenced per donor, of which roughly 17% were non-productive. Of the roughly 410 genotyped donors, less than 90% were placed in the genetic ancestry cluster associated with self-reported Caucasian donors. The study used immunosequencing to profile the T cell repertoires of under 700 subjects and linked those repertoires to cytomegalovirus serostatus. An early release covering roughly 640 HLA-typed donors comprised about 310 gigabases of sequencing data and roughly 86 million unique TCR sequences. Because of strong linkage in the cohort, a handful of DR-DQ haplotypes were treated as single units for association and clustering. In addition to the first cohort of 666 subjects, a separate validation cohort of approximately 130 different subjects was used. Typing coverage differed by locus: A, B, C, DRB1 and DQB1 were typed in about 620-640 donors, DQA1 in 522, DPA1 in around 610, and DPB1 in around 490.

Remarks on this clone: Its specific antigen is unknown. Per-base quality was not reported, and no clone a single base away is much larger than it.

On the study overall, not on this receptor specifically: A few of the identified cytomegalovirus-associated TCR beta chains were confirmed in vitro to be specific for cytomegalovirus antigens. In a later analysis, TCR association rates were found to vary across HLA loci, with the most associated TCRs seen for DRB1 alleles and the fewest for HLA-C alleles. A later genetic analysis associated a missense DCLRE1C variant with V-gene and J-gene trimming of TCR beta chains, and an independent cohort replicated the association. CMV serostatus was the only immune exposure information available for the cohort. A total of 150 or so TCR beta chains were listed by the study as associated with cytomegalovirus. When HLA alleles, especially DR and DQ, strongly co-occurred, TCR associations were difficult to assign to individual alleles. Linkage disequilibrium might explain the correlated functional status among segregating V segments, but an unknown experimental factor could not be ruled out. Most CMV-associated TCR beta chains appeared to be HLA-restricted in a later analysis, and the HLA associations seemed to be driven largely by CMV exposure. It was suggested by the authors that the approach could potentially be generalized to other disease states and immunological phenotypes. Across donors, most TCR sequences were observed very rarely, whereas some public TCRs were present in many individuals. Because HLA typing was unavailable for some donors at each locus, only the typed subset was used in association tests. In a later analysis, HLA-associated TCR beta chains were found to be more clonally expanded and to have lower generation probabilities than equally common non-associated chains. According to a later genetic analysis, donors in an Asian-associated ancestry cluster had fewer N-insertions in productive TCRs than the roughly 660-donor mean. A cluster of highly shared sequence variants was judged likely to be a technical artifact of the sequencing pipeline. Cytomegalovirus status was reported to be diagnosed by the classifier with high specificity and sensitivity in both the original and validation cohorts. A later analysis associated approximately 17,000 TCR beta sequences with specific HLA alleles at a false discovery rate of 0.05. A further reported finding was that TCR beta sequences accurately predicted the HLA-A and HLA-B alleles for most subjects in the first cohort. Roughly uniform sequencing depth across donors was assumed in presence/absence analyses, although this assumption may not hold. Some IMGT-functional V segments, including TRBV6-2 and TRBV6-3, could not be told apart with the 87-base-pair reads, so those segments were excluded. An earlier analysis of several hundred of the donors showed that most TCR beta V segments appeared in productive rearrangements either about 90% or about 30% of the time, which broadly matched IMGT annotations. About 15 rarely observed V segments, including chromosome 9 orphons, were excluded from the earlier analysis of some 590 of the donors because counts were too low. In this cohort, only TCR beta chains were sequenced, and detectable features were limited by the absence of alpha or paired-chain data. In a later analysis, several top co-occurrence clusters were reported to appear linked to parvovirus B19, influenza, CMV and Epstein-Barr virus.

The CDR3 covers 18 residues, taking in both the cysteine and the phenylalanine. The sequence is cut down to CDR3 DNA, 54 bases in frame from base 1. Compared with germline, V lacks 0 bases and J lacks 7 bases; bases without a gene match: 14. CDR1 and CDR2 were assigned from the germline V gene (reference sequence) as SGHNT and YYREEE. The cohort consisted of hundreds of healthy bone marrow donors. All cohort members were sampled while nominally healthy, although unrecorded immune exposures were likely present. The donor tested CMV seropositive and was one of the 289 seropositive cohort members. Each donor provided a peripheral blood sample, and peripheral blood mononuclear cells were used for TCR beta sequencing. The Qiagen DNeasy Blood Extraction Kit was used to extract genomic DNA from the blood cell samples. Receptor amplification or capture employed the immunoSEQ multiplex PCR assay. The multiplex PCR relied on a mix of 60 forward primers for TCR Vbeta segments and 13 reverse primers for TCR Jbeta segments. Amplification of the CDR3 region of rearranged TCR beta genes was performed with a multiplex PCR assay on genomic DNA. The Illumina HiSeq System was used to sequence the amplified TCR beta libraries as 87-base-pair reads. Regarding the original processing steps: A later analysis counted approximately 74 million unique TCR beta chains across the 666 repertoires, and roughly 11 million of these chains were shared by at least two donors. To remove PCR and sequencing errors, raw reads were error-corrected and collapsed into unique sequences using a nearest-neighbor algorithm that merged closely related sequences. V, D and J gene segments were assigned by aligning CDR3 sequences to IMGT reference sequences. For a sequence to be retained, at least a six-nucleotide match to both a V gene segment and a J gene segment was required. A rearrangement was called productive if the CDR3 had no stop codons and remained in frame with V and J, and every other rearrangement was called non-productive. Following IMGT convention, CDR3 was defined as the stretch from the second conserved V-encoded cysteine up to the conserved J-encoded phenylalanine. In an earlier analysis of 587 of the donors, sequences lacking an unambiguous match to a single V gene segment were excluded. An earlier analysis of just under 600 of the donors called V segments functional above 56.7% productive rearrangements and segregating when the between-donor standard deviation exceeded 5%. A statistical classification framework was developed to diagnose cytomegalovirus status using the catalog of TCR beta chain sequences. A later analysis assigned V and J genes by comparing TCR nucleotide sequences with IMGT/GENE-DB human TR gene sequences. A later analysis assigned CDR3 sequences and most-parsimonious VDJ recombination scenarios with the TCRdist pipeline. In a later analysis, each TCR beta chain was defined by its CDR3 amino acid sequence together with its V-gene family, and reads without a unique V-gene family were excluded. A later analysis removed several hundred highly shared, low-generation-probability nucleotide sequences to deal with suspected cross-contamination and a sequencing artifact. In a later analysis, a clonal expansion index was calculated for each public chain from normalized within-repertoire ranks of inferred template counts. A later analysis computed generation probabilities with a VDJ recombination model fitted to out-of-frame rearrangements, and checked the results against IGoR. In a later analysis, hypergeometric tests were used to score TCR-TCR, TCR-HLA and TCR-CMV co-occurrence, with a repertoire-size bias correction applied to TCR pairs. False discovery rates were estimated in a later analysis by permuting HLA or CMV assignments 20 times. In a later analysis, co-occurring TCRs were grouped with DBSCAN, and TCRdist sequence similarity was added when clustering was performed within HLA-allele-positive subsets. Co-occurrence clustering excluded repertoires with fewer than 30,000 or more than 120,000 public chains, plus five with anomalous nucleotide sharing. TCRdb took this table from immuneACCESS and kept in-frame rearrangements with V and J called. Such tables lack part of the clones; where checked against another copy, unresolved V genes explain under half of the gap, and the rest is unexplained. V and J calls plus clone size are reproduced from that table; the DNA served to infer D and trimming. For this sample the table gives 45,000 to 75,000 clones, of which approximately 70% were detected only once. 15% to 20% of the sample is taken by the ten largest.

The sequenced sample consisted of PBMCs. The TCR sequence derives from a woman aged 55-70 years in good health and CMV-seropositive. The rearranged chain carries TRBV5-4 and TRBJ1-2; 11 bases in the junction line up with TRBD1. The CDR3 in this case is CASSLALGTGGKAAGYTF. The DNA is TGTGCCAGCAGCTTGGCCCTCGGGACAGGGGGGAAAGCTGCTGGCTACACCTTC.